These 10 T cell receptor beta chains came from one sample sequenced in a study of spatial heterogeneity in lung cancer. Time point meaning: sample taken at primary tumor resection. Using its own MiXCR run on the 5' RACE reads, TCRdb lists one record per CDR3 protein. The repertoire holds approximately 24,000 distinct CDR3 sequences, around 5.1% seen once, with roughly 5.2% in the top ten. The specimen comprised PBMCs, sampled at surgery. The source is a male donor with early-stage non-small cell lung cancer.

The CDR3 DNA follows: TGTGCCAGCAGTTATTTTACTAGCGGGGGAACAGATACGCAGTATTTT. As protein: CASSYFTSGGTDTQYF. The chain carries TRBV6-6 and TRBJ2-3; 11 nucleotides agree with TRBD2. The length of the CDR3 is 16 residues. Germline values: CDR1 MNHNY, CDR2 SVGAGI (reference sequence). Trimming at V came to 3 bases and at J to 3 bases, leaving 5 bases not matched to a gene.

This clonotype was seen at least ten times. This chain links TRBV19 with TRBJ2-1; a possible D gene is TRBD2 (5 bases). V dropped 2 bases and J dropped 6 bases, with 17 bases sitting between them. This CDR3 has 16 residues. The germline gives CDR1 LNHDA, CDR2 SQIVND (reference sequence). In DNA, the CDR3 is TGTGCCAGTAGTATAACCTCCGGGGTGAACCGCAATGAGCAGTTCTTC. The encoded protein is CASSITSGVNRNEQFF.

In this sample, this clonotype turned up many times. The J gene is TRBJ2-3, the V gene TRBV6-2 or TRBV6-3; the D is unclear. The ends were cut back, 2 bases at V and 0 bases at J, with 12 bases in the middle. CDR1 is MNHEY and CDR2 is SVGEGT in the germline V gene. The CDR3 has 16 amino acids. The CDR3 nucleotides read TGTGCCAGCAGTTACGGAAGCGTCGGAAGCACAGATACGCAGTATTTT. Its protein is CASSYGSVGSTDTQYF.

In its sample, this clonotype was seen many times. The chain uses TRBV4-2 and TRBJ2-3; D remains ambiguous. V was shortened by 0 bases and J by 6 bases, with 13 bases between the two germline ends. CDR1 and CDR2 (germline): LGHNA, YNFKEQ. The CDR3 spans 15 residues. DNA of the CDR3: TGTGCCAGCAGCCAAGACGGTTTCACCAGCGATACGCAGTATTTT. This codes for CASSQDGFTSDTQYF.

This clonotype was seen ten or more times. This chain links TRBV18 with TRBJ1-1, with 8 bases that match TRBD1. Per the germline V gene, CDR1 is KGHSH and CDR2 is LQKENI. Trimming took 3 bases from V and 3 from J; bases not matched to a gene: 0. The CDR3 has 13 residues. CDR3 protein: CASSPGQDTEAFF. In DNA form, the CDR3 reads TGTGCCAGCTCACCGGGACAGGACACTGAAGCTTTCTTT.

The chain joins TRBV5-6 to TRBJ1-5; no reliable D call. In germline, CDR1 is SGHDT, CDR2 YYEEEE. The V gene lost 0 bases and the J gene lost 9 bases, with 13 bases spanning the gap. The CDR3 length is 14 residues. The CDR3 loop is CASSLGFYKRPQHF. CDR3 in DNA: TGTGCCAGCAGCTTGGGGTTCTACAAGCGGCCCCAGCATTTT.

This clonotype was recorded at least ten times. The CDR3, as DNA: TGTGCCAGCAGTTACGCGGACAGAAGGAATTCACCCCTCCACTTT. The encoded protein is CASSYADRRNSPLHF. J is TRBJ1-6 and V is TRBV6-6; possibly TRBD1 for D (6 bases). Trimming shortened V by 2 bases and J by 7 bases, and 12 bases separated the two germline ends. This CDR3 comprises 15 residues. Per germline, CDR1 MNHNY and CDR2 SVGAGI (reference sequence).

This clonotype was seen at least ten times. The chain couples TRBV12-3 or TRBV12-4 to TRBJ1-4; no reliable D call. The CDR3 covers 12 residues. V was cut by 3 bases and J by 2 bases, with 1 base left in between. DNA of the CDR3: TGTGCCAGCAGTTTCACTAATGAAAAACTGTTTTTT. This sequence encodes CASSFTNEKLFF.

This clonotype showed up many times. The rearrangement uses TRBV5-1 and TRBJ1-5, with 8 nucleotides matching TRBD1. This CDR3 has 15 residues. Germline CDR1 SGHRS, CDR2 YFSETQ. The V gene end was trimmed by 0 bases and the J gene end by 7 bases; junction bases not matched to a gene: 6. The CDR3 is CASSLGTGGRQPQHF. The DNA of the CDR3 is TGCGCCAGCAGCTTGGGCACAGGGGGACGACAGCCCCAGCATTTT.

This clonotype was counted ten times or more. The chain joins TRBV20-1 to TRBJ2-2; possible D gene TRBD2, 5 bases. The ends were cut back, 0 bases at V and 5 bases at J, with 10 bases in the middle. Germline V gene lookup returns CDR1 DFQATT and CDR2 SNEGSKA (reference sequence). The CDR3 extends over 14 amino acids. CDR3 loop: CSARDIGKTGELFF. DNA of the CDR3: TGCAGTGCTAGAGATATCGGGAAGACCGGGGAGCTGTTTTTT.